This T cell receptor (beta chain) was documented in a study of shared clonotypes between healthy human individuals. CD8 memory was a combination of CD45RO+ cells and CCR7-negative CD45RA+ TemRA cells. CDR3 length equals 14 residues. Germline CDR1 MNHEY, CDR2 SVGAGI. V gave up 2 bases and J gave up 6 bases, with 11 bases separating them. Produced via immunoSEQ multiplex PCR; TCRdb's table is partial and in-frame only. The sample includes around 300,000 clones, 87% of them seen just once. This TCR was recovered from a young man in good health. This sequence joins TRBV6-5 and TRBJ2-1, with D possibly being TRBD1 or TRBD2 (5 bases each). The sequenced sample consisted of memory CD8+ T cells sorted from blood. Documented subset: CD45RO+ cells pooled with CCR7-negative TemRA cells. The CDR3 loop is CASSYVGAGNEQFF. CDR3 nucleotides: TGTGCCAGCAGTTACGTCGGGGCCGGCAATGAGCAGTTCTTC.